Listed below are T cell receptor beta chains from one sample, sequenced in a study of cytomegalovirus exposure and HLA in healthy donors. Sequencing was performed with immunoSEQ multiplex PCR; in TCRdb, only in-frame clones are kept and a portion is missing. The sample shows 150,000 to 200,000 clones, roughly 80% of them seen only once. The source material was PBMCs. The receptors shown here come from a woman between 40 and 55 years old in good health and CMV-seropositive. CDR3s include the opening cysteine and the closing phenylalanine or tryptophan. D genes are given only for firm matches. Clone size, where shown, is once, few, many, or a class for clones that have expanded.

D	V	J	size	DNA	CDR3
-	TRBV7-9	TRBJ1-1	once	TGTGCCAGCAGCGCCCGGACAGAGATGAACACTGAAGCTTTCTTT	CASSARTEMNTEAFF
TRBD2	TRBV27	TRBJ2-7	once	TGTGCCAGCAGTCGTAGCGGGAGAGCCTACGAGCAGTACTTC	CASSRSGRAYEQYF
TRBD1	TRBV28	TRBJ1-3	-	TGTGCCAGCAGTTTTTGGGACAGGAGCTCTGGAAACACCATATATTTT	CASSFWDRSSGNTIYF
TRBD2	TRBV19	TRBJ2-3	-	TGTGCCAGTAGCCCAGCGGGAGCTGAGTGGGCAGATACGCAGTATTTT	CASSPAGAEWADTQYF
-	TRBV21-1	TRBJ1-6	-	TGTGCCAGCACCCCAGGACAGCGTGGACAGAGCTCCTATAATTCACCCCTCCACTTT	CASTPGQRGQSSYNSPLHF
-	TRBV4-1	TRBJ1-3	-	TGCGCCAGCAGCCAGTACGTGGGGGCTTCTGGAATAAACACCATATATTTT	CASSQYVGASGINTIYF
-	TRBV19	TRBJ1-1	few	TGTGCCACCAAAGGAGGGGTCATCCCGGGGAACACTGAAGCTTTCTTT	CATKGGVIPGNTEAFF
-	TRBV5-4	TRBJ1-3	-	TGTGCCAGCAGCTTGCCCGGCTCTGGAAACACCATATATTTT	CASSLPGSGNTIYF
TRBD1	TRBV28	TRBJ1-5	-	TGTGCCAGCAGTTTCCCCGGGACAGGTAATCAGCCCCAGCATTTT	CASSFPGTGNQPQHF
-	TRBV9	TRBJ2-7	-	TGTGCCAGCAGCGATCCCCTGAGCGGTAGGAGCTCCTACGAGCAGTACTTC	CASSDPLSGRSSYEQYF
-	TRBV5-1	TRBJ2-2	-	TGCGCCAGCAGCTTGGAGAGGGTCACCGGGGAGCTGTTTTTT	CASSLERVTGELFF
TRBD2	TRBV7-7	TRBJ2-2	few	TGTGCTAGCAGCCCCCTTGGGAGCGGGAGAGGGACCGGGGAGCTGTTTTTT	CASSPLGSGRGTGELFF
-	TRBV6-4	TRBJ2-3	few	TGTGCCAGCAGTGACTCTGGGGAGTTTAGTGCGCAGTATTTT	CASSDSGEFSAQYF
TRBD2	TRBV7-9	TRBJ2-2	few	TGTGCCAGCAGCTTAGGACTAGCGGGTGACACCGGGGAGCTGTTTTTT	CASSLGLAGDTGELFF
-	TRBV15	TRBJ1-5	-	TGTGCCACCAGCAGAGATGGGGCAGGGGCCGGTCAGCCCCAGCATTTT	CATSRDGAGAGQPQHF
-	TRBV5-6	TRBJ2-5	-	TGTGCCAGCAGCTCGGGGGACTCACCGGAGACCCAGTACTTC	CASSSGDSPETQYF
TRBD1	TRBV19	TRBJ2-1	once	TGTGCCAGTAGCCGGGACAGGGGGAGTGAGCAGTTCTTC	CASSRDRGSEQFF
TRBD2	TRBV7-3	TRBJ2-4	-	TGTGCCAAAGCTCCCTTAACCGGGACTAGCGGGAGGACCCAGCACTTC	CAKAPLTGTSGRTQHF
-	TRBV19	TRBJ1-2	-	TGTGCCAGTAGTATAGATCTGCGGGGGTTCTATGGCTACACCTTC	CASSIDLRGFYGYTF
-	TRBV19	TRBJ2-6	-	TGTGCCAGTAGTACAGGTCTGGGGGCCAACGTCCTGACTTTC	CASSTGLGANVLTF
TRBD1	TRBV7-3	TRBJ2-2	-	TGTGCCAGCAGCACCTCCGGGACAGGGGGCGACACCGGGGAGCTGTTTTTT	CASSTSGTGGDTGELFF
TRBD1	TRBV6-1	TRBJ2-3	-	TGTGCCAGCAGCCAGGGGGAGTTGACAGATACGCAGTATTTT	CASSQGELTDTQYF
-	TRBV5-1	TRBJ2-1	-	TGCGCCAGCAGCTTGGTAAGCGATGAGCAGTTCTTC	CASSLVSDEQFF
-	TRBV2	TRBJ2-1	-	TGTGCCAGCAGTGAGAGTCCAGCGGAGTACAATGAGCAGTTCTTC	CASSESPAEYNEQFF
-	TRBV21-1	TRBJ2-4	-	TGTGCCAGCAGCAAAGATTGGACTAGCGAGACCCAACTAGCCAAAAACATTCAGTACTTC	CASSKDWTSETQLAKNIQYF
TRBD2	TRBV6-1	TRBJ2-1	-	TGTGCCAGCAGTGAATATGGAGCGGGAGGGCCCTACAATGAGCAGTTCTTC	CASSEYGAGGPYNEQFF
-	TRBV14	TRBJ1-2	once	TGTGCCAGCAGCGCCTCGGGGGGTCTACGATATGGCTACACCTTC	CASSASGGLRYGYTF
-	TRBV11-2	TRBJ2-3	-	TGTGCCAGCAGTTCCGGAAGAGGGGGTAGTGGAGTGCAGTATTTT	CASSSGRGGSGVQYF
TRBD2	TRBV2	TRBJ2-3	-	TGTGCCAGCAGCCCTGGGACTAGCTGGGCCACAGATACGCAGTATTTT	CASSPGTSWATDTQYF
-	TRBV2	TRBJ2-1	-	TGTGCCAGCAGTGACGGTGAGGCTTACGAATCCAACGGCAATGAGCAGTTCTTC	CASSDGEAYESNGNEQFF
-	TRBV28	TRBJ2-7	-	TGTGCCAGCAGTTTCTTTCGGTACGAGCAGTACTTC	CASSFFRYEQYF
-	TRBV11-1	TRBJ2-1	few	TGTGCCAGCAGCCCCGGACAGACAAACAATGAGCAGTTCTTC	CASSPGQTNNEQFF
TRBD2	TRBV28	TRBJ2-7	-	TGTGCCAGCAGTTTTTCAAGCGGGAGGGCCTACGAGCAGTACTTC	CASSFSSGRAYEQYF
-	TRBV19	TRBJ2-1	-	TGTGCCAGTAGTACGCAGGGGATCTGGGGGAATGAGCAGTTCTTC	CASSTQGIWGNEQFF
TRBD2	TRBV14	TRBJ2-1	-	TGTGCCAGCAGCCCCCGACACACCGGACTAGCGGGAGTAGAGCAGTTCTTC	CASSPRHTGLAGVEQFF
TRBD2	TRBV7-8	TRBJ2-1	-	TGTGCCAGCACCCCTCCCGCTGCGGGAGTCATAAATGAGCAGTTCTTC	CASTPPAAGVINEQFF
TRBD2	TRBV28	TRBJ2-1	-	TGTGCCAGCAGCCGGAGACTAGCGGGATTCAATGAGCAGTTCTTC	CASSRRLAGFNEQFF
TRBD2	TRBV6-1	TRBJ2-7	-	TGTGCCAGCAGTGTTCAACTAGCGGACGCCAGGGACGAGCAGTACTTC	CASSVQLADARDEQYF
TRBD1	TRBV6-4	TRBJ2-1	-	TGTGCCAGCTCACACGGGACAGGCTCCTACAATGAGCAGTTCTTC	CASSHGTGSYNEQFF
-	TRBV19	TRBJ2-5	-	TGTGCCAGTGGCGGGGCAGGGGGTATGGAGACCCAGTACTTC	CASGGAGGMETQYF
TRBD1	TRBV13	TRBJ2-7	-	TGTGCCAGCAGCTTATGGCAGGGACAGGCCCACGAGCAGTACTTC	CASSLWQGQAHEQYF
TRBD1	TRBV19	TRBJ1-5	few	TGTGCCAGTAGTCCGGGACAGGACGTCCAGCCCCAGCATTTT	CASSPGQDVQPQHF
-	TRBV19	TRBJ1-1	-	TGTGCCAGTAGTGAGGGATTCACTGAAGCTTTCTTT	CASSEGFTEAFF
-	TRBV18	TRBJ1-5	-	TGTGCCAGCTCACCGGGCTTGGGGGCAGGAAATAGCAATCAGCCCCAGCATTTT	CASSPGLGAGNSNQPQHF
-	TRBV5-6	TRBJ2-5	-	TGTGCCAGCAGCTTGGGGGGCGGGGACCTTGGAGAGACCCAGTACTTC	CASSLGGGDLGETQYF
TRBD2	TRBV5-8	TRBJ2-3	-	TGTGCCAGCAGCAGACGACTAGCGGGAGTCACAGATACGCAGTATTTT	CASSRRLAGVTDTQYF
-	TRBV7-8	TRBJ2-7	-	TGTGCCAGCAGCTTAGCGCGAACCGCCCTCGGCGAGCAGTACTTC	CASSLARTALGEQYF
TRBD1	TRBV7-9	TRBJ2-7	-	TGTGCCAGCAGCTTCTCCGGGACAGGGAACGAGCAGTACTTC	CASSFSGTGNEQYF
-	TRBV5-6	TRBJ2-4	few	TGTGCCAGCAGCCAAATACGAGGGTCTAGGGCCAAAAACATTCAGTACTTC	CASSQIRGSRAKNIQYF
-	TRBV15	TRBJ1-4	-	TGTGCCACCAGCAGAGTGCTCCGGACAGATGAAAAACTGTTTTTT	CATSRVLRTDEKLFF
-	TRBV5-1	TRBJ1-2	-	TGCGCCAGCAGCTCCGACAGGCTTGGCTACACCTTC	CASSSDRLGYTF
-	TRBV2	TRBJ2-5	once	TGTGCCAGCAGCCGGGGTAGGGAGACCCAGTACTTC	CASSRGRETQYF
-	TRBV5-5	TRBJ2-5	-	TGTGCCAGCAGCTTGGCCGGGGGTGGGGAGACCCAGTACTTC	CASSLAGGGETQYF
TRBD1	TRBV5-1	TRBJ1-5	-	TGCGCCAGCAGCCTAACAGGGGGCAATCAGCCCCAGCATTTT	CASSLTGGNQPQHF
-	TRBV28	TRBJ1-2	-	TGTGCCAGCAGTTTATTGGCCCGCTTTGACTATGGCTACACCTTC	CASSLLARFDYGYTF
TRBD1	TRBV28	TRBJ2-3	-	TGTGCCGGACAGTCGTCGAGGGGGCTTGTGGGGATAGATACGCAGTATTTT	CAGQSSRGLVGIDTQYF
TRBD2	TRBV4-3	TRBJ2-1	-	TGCGCCAGCAGCCAAGAGACAGGCGCGGGAGGTTACAATGAGCAGTTCTTC	CASSQETGAGGYNEQFF
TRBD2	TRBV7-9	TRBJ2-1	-	TGTGCCAGCAGCTCACCGGGACTAGCGGCAAGCTCCTACAATGAGCAGTTCTTC	CASSSPGLAASSYNEQFF
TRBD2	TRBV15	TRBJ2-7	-	TGTGCCACCAGCAGACCTAGCGGGAGCCTCCCCTACGAGCAGTACTTC	CATSRPSGSLPYEQYF